This TCR beta chain was obtained from a study of blood T cell repertoires in COVID-19. As for the study in general: Samples taken during acute and convalescent COVID-19 were collected in the United States, Italy and Spain.

Original processing notes: Quantification of nucleated cells was approximated via reference gene primer amplification. TCRdb's copy holds only in-frame clones and misses some; the assay was immunoSEQ multiplex PCR. The V and J calls and clone size are taken from that table; D and trimming were inferred from the DNA. The data hold 50,000 or so clones, with 85% to 90% observed a single time. The CDR3 is 15 residues long. From germline, CDR1 is MNHEY and CDR2 SVGAGI. The V and J ends lost 6 bases and 5 bases, in that order; junction bases with no gene match: 11. This receptor was taken from a human donor in a cohort sampled during active COVID-19. The sequencing input was peripheral blood. The rearrangement uses TRBV6-5 and TRBJ2-5, with 8 bases that match TRBD2. The chain's CDR3 is CASSGGGGPSETQYF. The CDR3 DNA is TGTGCCAGCAGCGGGGGGGGCGGGCCCTCGGAGACCCAGTACTTC.